The 22 T cell receptor beta chains listed next were all sequenced from one sample in a study of cytomegalovirus exposure and HLA in healthy donors. It was with 60 Vbeta and 13 Jbeta primers that the PCR ran. Profiled with immunoSEQ multiplex PCR; TCRdb holds only in-frame clones, not every one. Of over 150,000 clones in the sample, 75% to 85% were seen once. Source material: PBMCs. The receptors shown here come from a woman between 18 and 29 years old in good health and CMV-seronegative.

V and J are TRBV6-5 and TRBJ2-7, with a possible D match to TRBD2 (6 bases). V was trimmed by 2 bases and J by 3 bases, leaving 11 bases between them. The CDR3 runs 14 residues. CDR1 and CDR2 (germline): MNHEY, SVGAGI. In DNA, the CDR3 is TGTGCCAGCAGTTACGCCGGGAGCCTCTACGAGCAGTACTTC. Amino acid sequence: CASSYAGSLYEQYF.

V and J are TRBV6-1 and TRBJ2-1, with a tentative D call TRBD1 (5 bases). This CDR3 comprises 15 residues. Trimming shortened V by 6 bases and J by 7 bases, and 19 bases separated the two germline ends. From germline, CDR1 is MNHNS and CDR2 SASEGT. The CDR3 spells CASSRNRGLENEQFF. Written as DNA, the CDR3 is TGTGCCAGCAGCCGAAATAGGGGTCTAGAGAATGAGCAGTTCTTC.

This clone was seen only a few times. Sequence at one end of the junction differs from germline and may be a read error. The chain joins TRBV18 to TRBJ1-2; 7 bases match TRBD1. This CDR3 comprises 13 residues. The germline gives CDR1 KGHSH, CDR2 LQKENI. The CDR3 coding sequence is TGTGCCAGCTCACCGTCGGGACAGCCCTACGGGGCCTTC. Protein product: CASSPSGQPYGAF.

This clone was seen once. The chain uses TRBV6-5 and TRBJ2-3, with D unclear. V gave up 2 bases and J gave up 2 bases, with 5 bases separating them. The germline gives CDR1 MNHEY, CDR2 SVGAGI. The CDR3 loop spans 13 amino acids. The CDR3 loop is CASSYVNTDTQYF. CDR3 in DNA: TGTGCCAGCAGTTACGTCAACACAGATACGCAGTATTTT.

The sample holds a few counts of this clone. The V and J genes are TRBV19 and TRBJ2-2; D uncertain. The CDR3 spans 14 residues. The V gene lost 7 bases and the J gene lost 5 bases, with 14 bases spanning the gap. Germline V gene data show CDR1 as LNHDA and CDR2 as SQIVND (reference sequence). The CDR3 is CASKLSRLTGELFF. DNA for the CDR3: TGTGCCAGTAAATTGTCTCGTTTGACCGGGGAGCTGTTTTTT.

The chain uses TRBV2 and TRBJ1-4; D remains ambiguous. The CDR3 is 15 residues long. Trimming took 5 bases from V and 8 from J, leaving 18 bases between them. CDR1 and CDR2 (germline): SNHLY, FYNNEI. The DNA of the CDR3 is TGTGCCAGCAGTCCCACGGGCCCTGCGGGGGAAAAACTGTTTTTT. Its translation is CASSPTGPAGEKLFF.

V gene TRBV6-1 combines with J gene TRBJ1-1; no clear D. Trimming left V 8 bases short and J 1 base short, with 11 bases between. Per the germline V gene, CDR1 is MNHNS and CDR2 is SASEGT. The CDR3 contains 13 residues. Here the CDR3 reads CASGNPGNTEAFF. The CDR3 bases are TGTGCCAGCGGCAATCCAGGGAACACTGAAGCTTTCTTT.

This clone was counted a few times. The V gene is TRBV14, the J gene TRBJ2-7; tentative D call: TRBD2 (5 bases). This CDR3 has 14 residues. Germline assignment: CDR1 SGHDN and CDR2 FVKESK. V lost 4 bases and J 6 bases, leaving 16 bases between the germline ends. CDR3 sequence (DNA): TGTGCCAGCAGCCCGGGGAGCCCTCTTTTCGAGCAGTACTTC. This translates into CASSPGSPLFEQYF.

Only a few counts were recorded for this clone. V is TRBV7-3 and J is TRBJ1-1; TRBD1 might be the D (5 bases). The CDR3 covers 15 residues. In germline, CDR1 is SGHTA, CDR2 FQGTGA. V lost 2 bases and J lost 6, with 16 bases in between. As DNA, the CDR3 is TGTGCCAGCAGCTTAGGAAGGGGACCGGGGGCTGAAGCTTTCTTT. It specifies CASSLGRGPGAEAFF.

The V gene is TRBV6-5, the J gene TRBJ1-1; D is unclear. This CDR3 spans 15 amino acids. Per germline, CDR1 MNHEY and CDR2 SVGAGI. Trimming took 2 bases from V and 0 from J, leaving 10 bases between them. The CDR3 is CASSYGQALNTEAFF. CDR3 nucleotides: TGTGCCAGCAGTTACGGGCAGGCTCTGAACACTGAAGCTTTCTTT.

V and J are TRBV5-1 and TRBJ2-5; 8 bases align to TRBD2. The J call is doubtful: the DNA matches TRBJ2-7 better. The CDR3 is 15 residues long. Per the germline V gene, CDR1 is SGHRS and CDR2 is YFSETQ. CDR3 in DNA: TGCGCCAGCAGCCCAACCCGGGGGGGGTCTTACGAGCAGTACTTC. Amino acid sequence: CASSPTRGGSYEQYF.

This chain connects TRBV7-2 to TRBJ2-1; 11 nucleotides match TRBD2. Looked up from germline, CDR1 is SGHTA and CDR2 is FQGNSA. V shed 7 bases, J shed 7 bases, and the junction held 6 bases outside the gene matches. The CDR3 extends over 14 amino acids. Here the CDR3 DNA reads TGTGCCAGCACCCTGACTAGCGGGGCGAATGAGCAGTTCTTC. Translated: CASTLTSGANEQFF.

The rearrangement uses TRBV6-1 and TRBJ2-3; tentatively, D is TRBD2 (7 bases). The V end lost 4 bases, the J end lost 0 bases, and 14 bases lay between the germline ends. The CDR3 is 16 amino acids. Per germline, CDR1 MNHNS and CDR2 SASEGT. The DNA of the CDR3 is TGTGCCAGCAGTGCGTGGTGGGGGGGCAGCACAGATACGCAGTATTTT. Amino acid sequence: CASSAWWGGSTDTQYF.

V and J are TRBV4-1 and TRBJ1-3; D is possibly TRBD1 (5 bases). CDR3 length equals 13 residues. Between the trimmed V and J ends, which lost 4 bases and 3 bases, there was a span of 7 bases. Germline V lookup: CDR1 MGHRA, CDR2 YSYEKL. The CDR3: CASSLQGGNTIYF. DNA of the CDR3: TGCGCCAGCAGCCTCCAGGGTGGAAACACCATATATTTT.

The chain uses TRBV9 and TRBJ2-2, with D maybe TRBD1 (6 bases). The CDR3 consists of 14 residues. CDR1 and CDR2 (germline): SGDLS, YYNGEE. Trimming pared 5 bases from V and 6 bases from J, leaving 14 bases between. The CDR3, as DNA: TGTGCCAGCAGACCACAGGGTTGGTCCGGGGAGCTGTTTTTT. It is translated as CASRPQGWSGELFF.

The chain joins TRBV19 to TRBJ1-2; D is unclear. The CDR3 spans 14 residues. Germline values: CDR1 LNHDA, CDR2 SQIVND (reference sequence). Trimming cost V 5 bases and J 4 bases, with 14 bases left between them. CDR3 DNA: TGTGCCAGTAGTTCCTGGGCGCAGAGCTATGGCTACACCTTC. Translated, it gives CASSSWAQSYGYTF.

Relative to its sample, this clone is medium-sized. The V call is TRBV29-1, the J call TRBJ1-1; D remains ambiguous. CDR1 is SQVTM, CDR2 ANQGSEA, per germline. This CDR3 comprises 13 residues. V was trimmed by 3 bases and J by 6 bases, leaving 14 bases between them. The CDR3 DNA reads TGCAGCGTTGATGGAGGGTATGGTTCTGAAGCTTTCTTT. This gives the protein CSVDGGYGSEAFF.

The rearrangement links TRBV10-3 to TRBJ2-3, with 9 bases that match TRBD1. Per germline, CDR1 ENHRY and CDR2 SYGVKD. J lost 0 bases, V lost 2 bases, and 3 bases had no gene match. The CDR3 consists of 16 residues. Here the CDR3 reads CAISERGQGSTDTQYF. CDR3 bases: TGTGCCATCAGTGAGCGGGGACAGGGAAGCACAGATACGCAGTATTTT.

This clone was seen just once. This chain links TRBV11-2 with TRBJ2-7; 8 bases align to TRBD1. Germline V gene data show CDR1 as SGHAT and CDR2 as FQNNGV. The CDR3 extends over 14 amino acids. J was trimmed by 0 bases and V by 2 bases; bases with no gene match: 0. CDR3 sequence: CASSLQGASYEQYF. The DNA of the CDR3 is TGTGCCAGCAGCTTACAGGGGGCCTCCTACGAGCAGTACTTC. Drawing the rest from reference TRBV11-2 and TRBJ2-7, the complete variable domain is EAGVAQSPRYKIIEKRQSVAFWCNPISGHATLYWYQQILGQGPKLLIQFQNNGVVDDSQLPKDRFSAERLKGVDSTLKIQPAKLEDSAVYLCASSLQGASYEQYFGPGTRLTVT.

CDR3 DNA sequence: TGTGCCAGCAGCTATGACAGGGGGCAGGCCTACGAGCAGTACTTC. Its translation is CASSYDRGQAYEQYF. V gene TRBV7-9 combines with J gene TRBJ2-7; 10 bases are shared with TRBD1. CDR3 size: 15 residues. Germline CDR1 and CDR2: SEHNR and FQNEAQ (reference sequence). V was clipped by 4 bases and J by 2 bases; unmatched bases: 5.

The rearrangement links TRBV15 to TRBJ2-2, with TRBD1 matching over 10 bases. V trimming: 9 bases; J trimming: 1 base; junction bases outside the gene matches: 2. This CDR3 spans 14 amino acids. The V gene's germline CDR1 is LNHNV and CDR2 YYDKDF (reference sequence). The CDR3 spells CATRTGGNTGELFF. Written as DNA, the CDR3 is TGTGCCACGCGGACAGGGGGGAACACCGGGGAGCTGTTTTTT.

The chain combines TRBV4-1 with TRBJ1-4; D unclear. The CDR3 loop spans 17 amino acids. V was clipped by 1 base and J by 0 bases, with 12 bases between them. Per germline, CDR1 MGHRA and CDR2 YSYEKL. The CDR3 DNA follows: TGCGCCAGCAGCCAAGTGCCCCTAGTGACAACTAATGAAAAACTGTTTTTT. Amino acids: CASSQVPLVTTNEKLFF.